The source of this T cell receptor beta chain is a study of shared clonotypes between healthy human individuals. Ten or more counts support this clone. Its cognate antigen is unknown. Study results and limitations: The small donor group covered limited genetic and exposure diversity.

The CDR3 has 15 residues. From germline, CDR1 is MNHEY and CDR2 SMNVEV (reference sequence). V trimming: 5 bases; J trimming: 5 bases; junction bases outside the gene matches: 11. The assay ran at deep level. Evenly divided among several immunoSEQ plates was the genomic DNA of each subset. It was roughly 0.3 ug DNA, roughly 30,000 T cell genomes, that went into each replicate PCR of unsorted PBMC. TCRdb's copy holds only in-frame clones and misses some; the assay was immunoSEQ multiplex PCR. The sample shows approximately 470,000 clones, over 70% of them seen only once. This TCR was recovered from a middle-aged woman in good health. Some clones in this sample may be carry-over from other donors' samples. The J gene is TRBJ2-7, the V gene TRBV27, with 8 nucleotides matching TRBD1. The specimen was PBMCs. In nucleotides, the CDR3 is TGTGCCAGCAGTACCCGACAGGGGCCAGAAGACGAGCAGTACTTC. As protein: CASSTRQGPEDEQYF.